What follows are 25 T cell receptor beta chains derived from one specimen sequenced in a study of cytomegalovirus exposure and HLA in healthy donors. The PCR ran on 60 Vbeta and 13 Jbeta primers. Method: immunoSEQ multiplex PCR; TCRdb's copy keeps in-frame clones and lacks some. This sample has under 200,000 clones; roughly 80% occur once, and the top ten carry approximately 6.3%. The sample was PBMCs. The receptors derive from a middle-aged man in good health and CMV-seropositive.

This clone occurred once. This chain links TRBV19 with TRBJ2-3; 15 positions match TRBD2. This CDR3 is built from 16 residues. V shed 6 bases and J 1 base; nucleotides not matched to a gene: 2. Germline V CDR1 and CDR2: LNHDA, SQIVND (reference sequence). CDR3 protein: CASRGLAGGGTDTQYF. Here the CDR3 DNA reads TGTGCCAGTAGGGGACTAGCGGGGGGCGGCACAGATACGCAGTATTTT.

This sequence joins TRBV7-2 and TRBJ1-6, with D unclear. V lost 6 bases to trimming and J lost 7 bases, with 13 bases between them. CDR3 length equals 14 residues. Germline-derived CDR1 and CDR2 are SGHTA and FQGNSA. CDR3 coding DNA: TGTGCCAGCAGTCGCGGGGTCGAAAATTCACCCCTCCACTTT. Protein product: CASSRGVENSPLHF.

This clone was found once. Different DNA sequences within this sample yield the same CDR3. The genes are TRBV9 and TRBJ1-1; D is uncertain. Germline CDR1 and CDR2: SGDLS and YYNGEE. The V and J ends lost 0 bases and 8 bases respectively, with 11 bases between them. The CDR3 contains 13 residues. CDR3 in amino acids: CASSVGGQTEAFF. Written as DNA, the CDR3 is TGTGCCAGCAGCGTAGGTGGGCAGACCGAAGCTTTCTTT.

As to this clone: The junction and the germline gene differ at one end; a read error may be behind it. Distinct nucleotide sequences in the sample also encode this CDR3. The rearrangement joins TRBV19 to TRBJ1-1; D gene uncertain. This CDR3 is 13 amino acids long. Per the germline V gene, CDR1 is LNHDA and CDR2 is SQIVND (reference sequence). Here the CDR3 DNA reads TGTGCCAGTAGTATAGATCCGAGAGCTGAGGCTTTCTTT. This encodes CASSIDPRAEAFF. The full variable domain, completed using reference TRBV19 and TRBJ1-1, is DGGITQSPKYLFRKEGQNVTLSCEQNLNHDAMYWYRQDPGQGLRLIYYSQIVNDFQKGDIAEGYSVSREKKESFPLTVTSAQKNPTAFYLCASSIDPRAEAFFGQGTRLTVV.

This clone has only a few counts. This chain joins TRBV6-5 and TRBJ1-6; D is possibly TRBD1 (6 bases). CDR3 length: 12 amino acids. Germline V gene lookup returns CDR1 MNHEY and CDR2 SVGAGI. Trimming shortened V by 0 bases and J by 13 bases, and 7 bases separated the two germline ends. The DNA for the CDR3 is TGTGCCAGCAGTTACTCCACAGGGCCCCTCCACTTT. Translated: CASSYSTGPLHF.

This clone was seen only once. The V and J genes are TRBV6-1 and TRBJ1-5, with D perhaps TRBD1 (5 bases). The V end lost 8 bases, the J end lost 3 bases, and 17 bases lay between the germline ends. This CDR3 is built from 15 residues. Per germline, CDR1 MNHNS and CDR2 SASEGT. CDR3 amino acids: CASRPSRVNNQPQHF. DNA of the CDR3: TGTGCCAGCCGACCCAGCAGGGTGAACAATCAGCCCCAGCATTTT.

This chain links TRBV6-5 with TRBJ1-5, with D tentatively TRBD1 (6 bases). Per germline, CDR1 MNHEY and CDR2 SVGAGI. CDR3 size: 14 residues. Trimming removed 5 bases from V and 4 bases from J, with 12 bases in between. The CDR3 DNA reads TGTGCCAGCAGTGGGGGCAGGCCAAATCAGCCCCAGCATTTT. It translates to CASSGGRPNQPQHF.

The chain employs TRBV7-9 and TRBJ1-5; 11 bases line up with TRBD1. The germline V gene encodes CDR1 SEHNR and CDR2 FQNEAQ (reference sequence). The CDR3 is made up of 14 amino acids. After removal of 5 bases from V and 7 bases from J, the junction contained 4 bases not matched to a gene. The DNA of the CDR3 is TGTGCCAGCAGCGGACAGGGGGCAGGGCAGCCCCAGCATTTT. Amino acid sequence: CASSGQGAGQPQHF.

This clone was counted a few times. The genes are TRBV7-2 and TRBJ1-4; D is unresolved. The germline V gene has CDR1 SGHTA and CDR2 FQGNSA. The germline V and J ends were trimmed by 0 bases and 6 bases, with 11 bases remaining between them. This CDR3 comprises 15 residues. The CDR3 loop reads CASSLARTEDEKLFF. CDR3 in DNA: TGTGCCAGCAGCTTAGCGCGTACAGAAGATGAAAAACTGTTTTTT. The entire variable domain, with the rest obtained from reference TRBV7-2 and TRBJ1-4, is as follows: GAGVSQSPSNKVTEKGKDVELRCDPISGHTALYWYRQSLGQGLEFLIYFQGNSAPDKSGLPSDRFSAERTGGSVSTLTIQRTQQEDSAVYLCASSLARTEDEKLFFGSGTQLSVL.

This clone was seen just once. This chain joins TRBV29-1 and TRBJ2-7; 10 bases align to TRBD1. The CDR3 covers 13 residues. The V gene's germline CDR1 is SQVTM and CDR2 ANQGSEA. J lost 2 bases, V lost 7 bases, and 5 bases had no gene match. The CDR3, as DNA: TGCAGCGCCAGAGGGACAGGGGCCTACGAGCAGTACTTC. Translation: CSARGTGAYEQYF.

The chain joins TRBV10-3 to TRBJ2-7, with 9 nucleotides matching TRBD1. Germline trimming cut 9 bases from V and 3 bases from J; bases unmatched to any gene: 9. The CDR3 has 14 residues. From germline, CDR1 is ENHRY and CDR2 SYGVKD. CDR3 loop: CAIRDRVEGYEQYF. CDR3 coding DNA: TGTGCCATTCGGGACAGGGTAGAAGGCTACGAGCAGTACTTC.

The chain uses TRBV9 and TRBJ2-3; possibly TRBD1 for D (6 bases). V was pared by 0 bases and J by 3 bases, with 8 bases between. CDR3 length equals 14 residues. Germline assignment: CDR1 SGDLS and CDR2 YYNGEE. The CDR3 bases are TGTGCCAGCAGCGTAGGGGGGCTGACAGATACGCAGTATTTT. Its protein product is CASSVGGLTDTQYF.

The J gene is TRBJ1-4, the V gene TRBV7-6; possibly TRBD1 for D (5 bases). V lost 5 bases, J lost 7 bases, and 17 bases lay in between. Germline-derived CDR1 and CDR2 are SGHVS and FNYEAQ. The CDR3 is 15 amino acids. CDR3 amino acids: CASSPGSGWIEKLFF. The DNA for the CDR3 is TGTGCCAGCAGCCCCGGTTCAGGGTGGATTGAAAAACTGTTTTTT.

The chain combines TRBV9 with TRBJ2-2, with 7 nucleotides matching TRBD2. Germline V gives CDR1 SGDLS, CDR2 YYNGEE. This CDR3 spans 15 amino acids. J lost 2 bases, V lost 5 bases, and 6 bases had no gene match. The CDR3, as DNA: TGTGCCAGCAGTCGTCAGCGGGGAAACACCGGGGAGCTGTTTTTT. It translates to CASSRQRGNTGELFF.

The CDR3 DNA reads TGTGCCAGCAGTGATTTGGGTAGCCCCAAGGGGAAGACCCAGTACTTC. Its protein is CASSDLGSPKGKTQYF. The chain recombines TRBV6-1 with TRBJ2-5, with D tentatively TRBD1 (5 bases). Per germline, CDR1 MNHNS and CDR2 SASEGT. The V gene lost 3 bases and the J gene lost 6 bases, with 20 bases spanning the gap. This CDR3 has 16 amino acids.

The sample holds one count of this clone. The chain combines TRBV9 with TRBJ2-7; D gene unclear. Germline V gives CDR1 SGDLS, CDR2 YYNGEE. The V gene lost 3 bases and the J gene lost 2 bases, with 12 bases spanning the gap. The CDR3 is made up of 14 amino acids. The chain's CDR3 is CASSAAEPAYEQYF. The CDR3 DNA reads TGTGCCAGCAGCGCCGCCGAGCCCGCCTACGAGCAGTACTTC.

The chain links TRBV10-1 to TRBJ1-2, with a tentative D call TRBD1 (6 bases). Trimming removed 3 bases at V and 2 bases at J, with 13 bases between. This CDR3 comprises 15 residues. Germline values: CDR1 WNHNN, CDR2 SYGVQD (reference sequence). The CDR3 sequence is CASSEYRTDNYGYTF. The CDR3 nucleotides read TGCGCCAGCAGTGAATACCGGACAGACAACTATGGCTACACCTTC.

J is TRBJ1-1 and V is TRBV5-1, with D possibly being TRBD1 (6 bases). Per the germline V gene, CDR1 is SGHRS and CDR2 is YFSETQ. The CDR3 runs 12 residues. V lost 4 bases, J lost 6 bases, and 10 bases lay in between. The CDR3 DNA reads TGCGCCAGCAGCCATGGACAGTCTGAAGCTTTCTTT. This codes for CASSHGQSEAFF.

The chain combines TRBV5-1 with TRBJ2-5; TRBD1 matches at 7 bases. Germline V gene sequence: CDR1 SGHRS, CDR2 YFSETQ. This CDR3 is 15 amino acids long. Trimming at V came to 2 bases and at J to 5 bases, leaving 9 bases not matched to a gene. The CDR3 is CASSFGDRVLETQYF. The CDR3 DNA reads TGCGCCAGCAGCTTTGGAGACAGGGTTCTCGAGACCCAGTACTTC. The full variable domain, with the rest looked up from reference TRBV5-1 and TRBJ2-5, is KAGVTQTPRYLIKTRGQQVTLSCSPISGHRSVSWYQQTPGQGLQFLFEYFSETQRNKGNFPGRFSGRQFSNSRSEMNVSTLELGDSALYLCASSFGDRVLETQYFGPGTRLLVL.

The CDR3 loop is CASSYSVDSLAYEQYF. In DNA form, the CDR3 reads TGTGCCAGCAGTTACAGCGTGGACAGTTTAGCCTACGAGCAGTACTTC. V gene TRBV6-6 combines with J gene TRBJ2-7; possible D gene TRBD1, 6 bases. Trimming pared 2 bases from V and 2 bases from J, leaving 16 bases between. CDR3 size: 16 residues. The germline V gene encodes CDR1 MNHNY and CDR2 SVGAGI (reference sequence).

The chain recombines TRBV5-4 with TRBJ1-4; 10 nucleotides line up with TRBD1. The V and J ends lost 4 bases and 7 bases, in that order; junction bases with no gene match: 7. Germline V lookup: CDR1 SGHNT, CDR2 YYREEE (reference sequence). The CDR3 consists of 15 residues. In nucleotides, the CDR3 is TGTGCCAGCAGCACAAGACAGGGGGCTGGTGAAAAACTGTTTTTT. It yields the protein CASSTRQGAGEKLFF.

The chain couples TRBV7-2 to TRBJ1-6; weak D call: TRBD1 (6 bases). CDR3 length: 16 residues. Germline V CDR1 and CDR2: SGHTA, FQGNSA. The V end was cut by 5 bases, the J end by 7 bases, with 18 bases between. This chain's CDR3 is CASSQGAGAGNSPLHF. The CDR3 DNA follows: TGTGCCAGCAGCCAAGGGGCAGGGGCGGGCAATTCACCCCTCCACTTT.

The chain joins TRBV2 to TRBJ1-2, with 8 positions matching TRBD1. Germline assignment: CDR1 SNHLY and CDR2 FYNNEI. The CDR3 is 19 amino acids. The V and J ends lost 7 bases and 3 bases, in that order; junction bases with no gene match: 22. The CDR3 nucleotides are TGTGCCAGCAATTCCTACCCCGTCTGGGCAGGGGGCGCCGACTATGGCTACACCTTC. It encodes CASNSYPVWAGGADYGYTF.

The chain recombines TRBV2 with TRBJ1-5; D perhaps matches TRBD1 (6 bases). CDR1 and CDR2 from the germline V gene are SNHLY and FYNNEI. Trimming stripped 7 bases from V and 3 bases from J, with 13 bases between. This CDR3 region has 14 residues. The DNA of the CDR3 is TGTGCCAGCACCTCGACAGGTGTCAATCAGCCCCAGCATTTT. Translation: CASTSTGVNQPQHF.

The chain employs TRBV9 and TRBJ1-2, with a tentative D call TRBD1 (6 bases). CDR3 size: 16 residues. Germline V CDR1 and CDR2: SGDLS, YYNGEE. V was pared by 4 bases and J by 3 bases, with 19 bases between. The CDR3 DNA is TGTGCCAGCAGCCCGTCCGGCGGGCAGGGGTACTATGGCTACACCTTC. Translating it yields CASSPSGGQGYYGYTF.